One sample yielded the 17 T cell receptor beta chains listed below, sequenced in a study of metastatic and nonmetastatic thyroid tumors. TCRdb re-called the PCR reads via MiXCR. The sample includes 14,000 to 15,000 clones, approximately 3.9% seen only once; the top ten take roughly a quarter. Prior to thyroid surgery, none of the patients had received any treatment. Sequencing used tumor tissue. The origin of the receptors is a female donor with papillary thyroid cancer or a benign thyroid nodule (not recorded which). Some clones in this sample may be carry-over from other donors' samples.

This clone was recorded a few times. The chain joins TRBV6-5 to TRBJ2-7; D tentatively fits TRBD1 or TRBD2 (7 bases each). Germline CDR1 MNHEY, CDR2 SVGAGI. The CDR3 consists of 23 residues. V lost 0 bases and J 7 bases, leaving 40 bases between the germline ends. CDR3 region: CASSYSSRTGPVPGAGRREEQYF. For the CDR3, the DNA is TGTGCCAGCAGTTACTCGAGTAGGACAGGACCCGTACCCGGAGCGGGACGCCGGGAGGAGCAGTACTTC.

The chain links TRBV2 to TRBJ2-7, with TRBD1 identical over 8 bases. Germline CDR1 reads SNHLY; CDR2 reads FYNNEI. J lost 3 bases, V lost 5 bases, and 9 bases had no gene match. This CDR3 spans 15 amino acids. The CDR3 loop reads CASSRDRPPFYEQYF. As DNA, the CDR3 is TGTGCCAGCAGTCGGGACAGGCCTCCTTTCTACGAGCAGTACTTC.

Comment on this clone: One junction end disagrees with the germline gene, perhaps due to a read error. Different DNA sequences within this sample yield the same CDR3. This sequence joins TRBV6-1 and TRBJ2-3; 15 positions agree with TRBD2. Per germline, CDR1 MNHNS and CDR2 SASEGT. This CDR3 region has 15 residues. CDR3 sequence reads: CASSGTSGGADTQYF. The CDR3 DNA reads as TGTGCCAGCAGTGGGACTAGCGGGGGGGCAGATACTCAGTATTTT.

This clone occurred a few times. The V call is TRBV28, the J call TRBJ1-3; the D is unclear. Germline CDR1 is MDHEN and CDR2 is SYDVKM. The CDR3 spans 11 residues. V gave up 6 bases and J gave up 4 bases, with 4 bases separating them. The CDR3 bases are TGTGCCAGCAGCGCGGGAAACACCATATATTTT. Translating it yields CASSAGNTIYF.

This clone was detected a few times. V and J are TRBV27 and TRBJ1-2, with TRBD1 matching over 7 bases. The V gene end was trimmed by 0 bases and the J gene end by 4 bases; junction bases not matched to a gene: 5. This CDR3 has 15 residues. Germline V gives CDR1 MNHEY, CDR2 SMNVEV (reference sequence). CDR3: CASSLSRTGLYGYTF. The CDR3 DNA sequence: TGTGCCAGCAGTTTATCGCGGACAGGCCTCTATGGCTACACCTTC.

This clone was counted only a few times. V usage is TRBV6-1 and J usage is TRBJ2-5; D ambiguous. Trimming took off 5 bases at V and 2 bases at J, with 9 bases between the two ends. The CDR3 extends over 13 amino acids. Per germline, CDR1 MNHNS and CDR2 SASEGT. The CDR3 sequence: CASSRGFQETQYF. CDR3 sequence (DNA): TGTGCCAGCAGTCGTGGATTTCAAGAGACCCAGTACTTC.

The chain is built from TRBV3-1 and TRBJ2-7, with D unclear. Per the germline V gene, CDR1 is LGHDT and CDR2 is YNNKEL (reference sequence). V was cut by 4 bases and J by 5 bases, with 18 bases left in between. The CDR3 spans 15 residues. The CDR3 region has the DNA TGTGCCAGCAGCCCCCTCCTGACGGGTTACGACGAGCAGTACTTC. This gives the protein CASSPLLTGYDEQYF.

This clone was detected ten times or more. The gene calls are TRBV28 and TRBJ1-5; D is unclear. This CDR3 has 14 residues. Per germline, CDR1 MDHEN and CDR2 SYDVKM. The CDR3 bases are TGTGCTACACAACAGCAAAGTCCCAATCAGCCCCAGCATTTT. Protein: CATQQQSPNQPQHF.

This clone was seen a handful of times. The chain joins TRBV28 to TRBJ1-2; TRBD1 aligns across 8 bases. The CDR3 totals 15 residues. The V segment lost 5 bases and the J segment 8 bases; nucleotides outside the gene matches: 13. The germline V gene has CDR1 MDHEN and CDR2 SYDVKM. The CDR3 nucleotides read TGTGCCAGCAGTCCGACCGACCAGGGGGCTCGCGGCTACACCTTC. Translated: CASSPTDQGARGYTF.

The CDR3 coding sequence is TGTGCCAGCAATCCACGGGTTGTTGGGGAGCAGTACTTC. Protein sequence: CASNPRVVGEQYF. The V call is TRBV6-2 or TRBV6-3, the J call TRBJ2-7; unclear D gene. The CDR3 extends over 13 amino acids. Trimming stripped 7 bases from V and 7 bases from J, with 17 bases between. CDR1 and CDR2 from the germline V gene are MNHEY and SVGEGT.

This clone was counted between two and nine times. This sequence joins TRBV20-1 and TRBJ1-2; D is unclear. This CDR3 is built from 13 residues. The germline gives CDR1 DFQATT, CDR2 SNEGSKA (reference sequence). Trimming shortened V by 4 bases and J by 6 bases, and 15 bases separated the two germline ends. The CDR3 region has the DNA TGCAGTGCTACGTATGAGTCCGGGAATGGCTACACCTTC. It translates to CSATYESGNGYTF.

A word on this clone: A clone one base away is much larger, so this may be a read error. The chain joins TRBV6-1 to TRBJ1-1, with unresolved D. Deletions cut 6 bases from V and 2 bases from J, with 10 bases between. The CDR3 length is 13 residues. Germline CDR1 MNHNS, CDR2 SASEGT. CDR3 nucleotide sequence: TGTGCCAGCAGGGGGTCTGGAAACACTGAAGCTTTCTTT. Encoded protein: CASRGSGNTEAFF.

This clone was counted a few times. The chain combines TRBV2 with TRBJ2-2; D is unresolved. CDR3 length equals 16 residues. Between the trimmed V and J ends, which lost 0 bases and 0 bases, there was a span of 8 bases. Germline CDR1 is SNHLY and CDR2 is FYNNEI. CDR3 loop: CASSEAKVANTGELFF. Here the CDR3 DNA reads TGTGCCAGCAGTGAAGCCAAGGTAGCGAACACCGGGGAGCTGTTTTTT.

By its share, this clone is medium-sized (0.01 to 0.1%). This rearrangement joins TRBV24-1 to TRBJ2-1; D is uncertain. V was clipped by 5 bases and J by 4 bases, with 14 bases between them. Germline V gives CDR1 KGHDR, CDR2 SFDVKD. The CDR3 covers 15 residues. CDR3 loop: CATSVSGSPYNEQFF. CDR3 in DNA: TGTGCCACCAGTGTCAGTGGGTCCCCTTACAATGAGCAGTTCTTC.

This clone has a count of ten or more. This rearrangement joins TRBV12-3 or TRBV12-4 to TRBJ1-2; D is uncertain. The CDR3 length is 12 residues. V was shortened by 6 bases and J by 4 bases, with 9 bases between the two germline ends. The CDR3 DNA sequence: TGTGCCAGCAGAGACAATCCCTATGGCTACACCTTC. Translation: CASRDNPYGYTF.

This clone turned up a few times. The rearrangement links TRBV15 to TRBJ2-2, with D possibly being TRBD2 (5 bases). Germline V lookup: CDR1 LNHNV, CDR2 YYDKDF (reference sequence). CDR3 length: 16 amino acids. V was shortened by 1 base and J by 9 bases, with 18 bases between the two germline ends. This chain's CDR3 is CATSRGTGGRTWELFF. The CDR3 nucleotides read TGTGCCACCAGCAGAGGGACCGGAGGTAGGACCTGGGAGCTGTTTTTT.

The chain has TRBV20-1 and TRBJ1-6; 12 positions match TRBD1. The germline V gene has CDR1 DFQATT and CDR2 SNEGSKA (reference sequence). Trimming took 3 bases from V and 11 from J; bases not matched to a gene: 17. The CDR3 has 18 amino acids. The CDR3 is CSASLPGQGAIRVAPLHF. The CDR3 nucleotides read TGCAGTGCTAGTTTACCGGGACAGGGGGCGATTCGGGTTGCACCCCTCCACTTT.